The 10 T cell receptor beta chains in this list originate from one sample, sequenced in a study of regulatory T cells in long-lasting Graves disease (dated by TCRdb to the early 2020s). Library creation used multiplex PCR. Sequenced on an Illumina HiSeq 4000. TCR beta libraries were built with iRepertoire HTBI primers and Arm-PCR amplification of CDR3 regions. TCRdb trimmed the raw reads at Q25, called clones with MiXCR and kept productive beta chains. When rows share a CDR3 protein, they turn into one entry using the most common DNA and genes. The sample table holds 500,000 to 700,000 distinct CDR3 sequences, of which 25% to 35% were seen once. In total, the top ten clones hold 35% to 55% of the sample. The time point label, as the study defines it: persistent/refractory GD, antithyroid drugs over 5 years with positive TRAb. For both TCR sequencing and RNA sequencing, RNA was extracted from PBMCs in TRIzol.

The sequences come from peripheral blood mononuclear cells (PBMCs), collected when the disease was refractory, from a patient treated with antithyroid drugs. The receptors shown here come from a female donor with Graves disease.

This clonotype was detected many times. This CDR3 is CASTYTRGRTGELFF. DNA for the CDR3: TGTGCCAGCACTTACACCAGGGGTCGCACCGGGGAGCTGTTTTTT. V usage is TRBV2 and J usage is TRBJ2-2; D possibly corresponds to TRBD1 (6 bases). Germline loops: CDR1 SNHLY, CDR2 FYNNEI. The CDR3 consists of 15 residues. Trimming took 7 bases from V and 4 from J, leaving 16 bases between them.

This clonotype was counted a few times. The chain joins TRBV18 to TRBJ2-5; D not resolved. The J call is in doubt because the DNA end fits TRBJ2-7 better. The CDR3 runs to 15 residues. Germline CDR1 is KGHSH and CDR2 is LQKENI. CDR3 DNA sequence: TGTGCCAGCTCACCACTGCCACAGTTGTTGTACGAGCAGTACTTC. It translates to CASSPLPQLLYEQYF.

This clonotype showed up many times. CDR3 sequence: CASSAGPLGTEAFF. In nucleotides, the CDR3 is TGTGCCAGCAGCGCGGGACCCCTGGGCACTGAAGCTTTCTTT. The chain uses TRBV7-6 and TRBJ1-1, with D possibly being TRBD1 (5 bases). The length of the CDR3 is 14 residues. Deletions cut 5 bases from V and 4 bases from J, with 14 bases between. CDR1 is SGHVS and CDR2 is FNYEAQ in the germline V gene. Full variable domain (remainder filled in from reference TRBV7-6 and TRBJ1-1): GAGVSQSPRYKVTKRGQDVALRCDPISGHVSLYWYRQALGQGPEFLTYFNYEAQQDKSGLPNDRFSAERPEGSISTLTIQRTEQRDSAMYRCASSAGPLGTEAFFGQGTRLTVV.

V and J are TRBV7-9 and TRBJ1-2; D remains unclear. Germline CDR1 is SEHNR and CDR2 is FQNEAQ (reference sequence). CDR3 length: 13 residues. Trimming removed 5 bases from V and 8 bases from J, with 15 bases in between. Here the CDR3 DNA reads TGTGCCAGCAGCCCCGGATTCGGCCTCGGCTACACCTTC. It translates to CASSPGFGLGYTF.

The CDR3 protein is CASSFKLAGSEQYF. CDR3 coding DNA: TGTGCCAGCAGCTTTAAACTAGCGGGTTCCGAGCAGTACTTC. The genes are TRBV11-2 and TRBJ2-7; 9 bases align to TRBD2. CDR1 and CDR2 from the germline V gene are SGHAT and FQNNGV. The V segment lost 3 bases and the J segment 6 bases; nucleotides outside the gene matches: 6. The CDR3 totals 14 residues.

Only one count was recorded for this clonotype. The chain employs TRBV6-1 and TRBJ1-1, with D maybe TRBD1 (6 bases). V was clipped by 7 bases and J by 5 bases, with 17 bases between them. Germline CDR1 is MNHNS and CDR2 is SASEGT. This CDR3 region has 14 residues. CDR3 sequence reads: CASNPGERWTEAFF. As DNA, the CDR3 is TGTGCCAGCAACCCAGGGGAGAGGTGGACTGAAGCTTTCTTT.

Note on this clonotype: An end of the junction does not agree with germline; a read error may underlie this. The rearrangement joins TRBV6-5 to TRBJ2-7; 14 bases fit TRBD2. The CDR3 has 17 amino acids. Germline V gene data show CDR1 as MNHEY and CDR2 as SVGAGI. CDR3 bases: TGTGCCAGCAGTTACGGGACTAGCGGGAGTGGGGCCTACAAGCAGTACTTC. The encoded protein is CASSYGTSGSGAYKQYF.

This clonotype was seen more than once but under ten times. V gene TRBV20-1 combines with J gene TRBJ2-7, with 11 nucleotides matching TRBD2. J was trimmed by 3 bases and V by 6 bases; bases with no gene match: 7. Germline CDR1 and CDR2: DFQATT and SNEGSKA (reference sequence). This CDR3 is built from 14 residues. The CDR3 loop is CSAGSGRAIYEQYF. DNA for the CDR3: TGCAGTGCCGGTAGCGGGAGGGCCATCTACGAGCAGTACTTC.

Ten or more counts support this clonotype. V gene TRBV6-2 or TRBV6-3 combines with J gene TRBJ1-2; no firm D call. Germline CDR1 and CDR2: MNHEY and SVGEGT. V lost 5 bases, J lost 3 bases, and 22 bases lay in between. The CDR3 has 17 amino acids. CDR3 nucleotides: TGTGCCAGCAGTCGCCTATACCCCGGGCAGACCCACTATGGCTACACCTTC. It yields the protein CASSRLYPGQTHYGYTF.

This clonotype has just a few counts. V and J are TRBV11-2 and TRBJ1-4; D possibly corresponds to TRBD1 (5 bases). Germline V lookup: CDR1 SGHAT, CDR2 FQNNGV. The CDR3 runs 17 residues. Trimming cost V 5 bases and J 8 bases, with 24 bases left between them. DNA for the CDR3: TGTGCCAGCAGCCGTGTCGGTTTGGGGGATCACCGGGAAAAACTGTTTTTT. Residues: CASSRVGLGDHREKLFF.